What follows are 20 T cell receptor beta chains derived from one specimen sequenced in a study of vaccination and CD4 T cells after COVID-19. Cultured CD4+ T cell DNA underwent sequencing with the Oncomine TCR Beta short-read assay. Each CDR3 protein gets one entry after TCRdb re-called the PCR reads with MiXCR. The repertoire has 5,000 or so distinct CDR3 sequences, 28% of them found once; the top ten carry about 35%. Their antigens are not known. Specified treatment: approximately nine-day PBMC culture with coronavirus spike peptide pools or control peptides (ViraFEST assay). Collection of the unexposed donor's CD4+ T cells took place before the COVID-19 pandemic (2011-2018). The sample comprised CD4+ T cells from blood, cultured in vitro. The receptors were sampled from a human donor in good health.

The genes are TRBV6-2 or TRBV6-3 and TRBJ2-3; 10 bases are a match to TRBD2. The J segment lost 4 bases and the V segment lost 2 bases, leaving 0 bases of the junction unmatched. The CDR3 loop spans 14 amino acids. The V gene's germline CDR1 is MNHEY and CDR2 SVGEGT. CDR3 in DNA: TGTGCCAGCAGTTACGGGACTAGCGCAGATACGCAGTATTTT. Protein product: CASSYGTSADTQYF.

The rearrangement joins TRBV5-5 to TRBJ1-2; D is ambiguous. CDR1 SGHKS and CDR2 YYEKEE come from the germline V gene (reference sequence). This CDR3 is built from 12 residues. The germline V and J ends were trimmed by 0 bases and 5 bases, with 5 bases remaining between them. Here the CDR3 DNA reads TGTGCCAGCAGCTTGGGGGGTTATGGCTACACCTTC. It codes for CASSLGGYGYTF.

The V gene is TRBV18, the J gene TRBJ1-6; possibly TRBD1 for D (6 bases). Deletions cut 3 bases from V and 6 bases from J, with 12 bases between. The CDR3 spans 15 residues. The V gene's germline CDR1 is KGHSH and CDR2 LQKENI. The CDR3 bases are TGTGCCAGCTCACCTCTCGACAGGCTTAATTCACCCCTCCACTTT. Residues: CASSPLDRLNSPLHF.

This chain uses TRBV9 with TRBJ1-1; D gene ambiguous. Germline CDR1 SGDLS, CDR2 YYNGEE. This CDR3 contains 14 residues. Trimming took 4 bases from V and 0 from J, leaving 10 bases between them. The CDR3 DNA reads TGTGCCAGCAGCATCCGGGAAGTGAACACTGAAGCTTTCTTT. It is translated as CASSIREVNTEAFF.

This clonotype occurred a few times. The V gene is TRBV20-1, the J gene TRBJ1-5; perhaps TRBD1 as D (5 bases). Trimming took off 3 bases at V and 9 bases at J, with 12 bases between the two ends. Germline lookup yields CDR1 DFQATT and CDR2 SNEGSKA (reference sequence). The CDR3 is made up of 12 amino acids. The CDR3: CSARGGPGPQHF. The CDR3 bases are TGCAGTGCTAGGGGGGGACCTGGGCCCCAGCATTTT.

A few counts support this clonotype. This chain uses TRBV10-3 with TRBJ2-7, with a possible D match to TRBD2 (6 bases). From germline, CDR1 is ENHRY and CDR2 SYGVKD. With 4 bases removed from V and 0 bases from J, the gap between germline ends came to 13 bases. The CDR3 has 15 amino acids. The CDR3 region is CAISATLGGSYEQYF. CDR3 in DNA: TGTGCCATCAGTGCGACATTGGGGGGCTCCTACGAGCAGTACTTC.

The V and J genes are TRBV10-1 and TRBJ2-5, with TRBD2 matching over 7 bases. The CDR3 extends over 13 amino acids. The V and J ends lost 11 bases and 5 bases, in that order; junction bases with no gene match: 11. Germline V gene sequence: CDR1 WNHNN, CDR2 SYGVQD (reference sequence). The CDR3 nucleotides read TGCGCCGGGGTGCGGGGGTGGCAGGAGACCCAGTACTTC. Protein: CAGVRGWQETQYF.

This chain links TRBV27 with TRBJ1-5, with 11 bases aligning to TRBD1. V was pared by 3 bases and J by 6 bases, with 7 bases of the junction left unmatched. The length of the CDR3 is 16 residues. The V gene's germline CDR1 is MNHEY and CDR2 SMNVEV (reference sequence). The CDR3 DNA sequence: TGTGCCAGCAGTTTCCTCGGGACAGGGGGTCCTCAGCCCCAGCATTTT. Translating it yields CASSFLGTGGPQPQHF.

CDR3 in amino acids: CASSNFGREAFF. The CDR3 DNA reads TGTGCCAGCAGCAATTTCGGGAGGGAAGCTTTCTTT. This chain uses TRBV12-3 or TRBV12-4 with TRBJ1-1; D remains unclear. CDR3 length: 12 residues. V lost 6 bases and J lost 8, with 13 bases in between.

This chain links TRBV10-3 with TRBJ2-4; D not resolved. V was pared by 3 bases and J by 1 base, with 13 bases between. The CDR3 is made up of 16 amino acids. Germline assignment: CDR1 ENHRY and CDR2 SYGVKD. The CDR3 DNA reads TGTGCCATCAGTGACCTCGTGGGTGATGCCAAAAACATTCAGTACTTC. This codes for CAISDLVGDAKNIQYF.

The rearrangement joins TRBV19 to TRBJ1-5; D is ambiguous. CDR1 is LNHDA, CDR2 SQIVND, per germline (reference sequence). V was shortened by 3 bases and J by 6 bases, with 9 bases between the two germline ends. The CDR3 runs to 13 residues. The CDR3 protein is CASSIGPRQPQHF. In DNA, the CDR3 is TGTGCCAGTAGTATCGGCCCGCGTCAGCCCCAGCATTTT. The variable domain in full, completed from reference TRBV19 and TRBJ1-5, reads DGGITQSPKYLFRKEGQNVTLSCEQNLNHDAMYWYRQDPGQGLRLIYYSQIVNDFQKGDIAEGYSVSREKKESFPLTVTSAQKNPTAFYLCASSIGPRQPQHFGDGTRLSIL.

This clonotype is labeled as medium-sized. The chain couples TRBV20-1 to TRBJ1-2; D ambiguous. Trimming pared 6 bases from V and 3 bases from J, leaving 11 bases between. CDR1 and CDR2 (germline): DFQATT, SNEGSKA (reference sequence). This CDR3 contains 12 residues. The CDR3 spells CSAAGPDYGYTF. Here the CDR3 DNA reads TGCAGTGCGGCAGGTCCTGACTATGGCTACACCTTC.

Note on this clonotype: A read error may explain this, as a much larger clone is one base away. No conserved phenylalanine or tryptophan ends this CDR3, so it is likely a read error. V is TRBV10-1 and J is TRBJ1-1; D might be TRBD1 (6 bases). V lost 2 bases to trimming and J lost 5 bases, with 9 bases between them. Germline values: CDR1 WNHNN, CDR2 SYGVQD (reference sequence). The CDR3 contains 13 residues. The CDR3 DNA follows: TGCGCCAGCAGTGAGACAGGGCTTACTGAAGCTTTCTCT. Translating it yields CASSETGLTEAFS.

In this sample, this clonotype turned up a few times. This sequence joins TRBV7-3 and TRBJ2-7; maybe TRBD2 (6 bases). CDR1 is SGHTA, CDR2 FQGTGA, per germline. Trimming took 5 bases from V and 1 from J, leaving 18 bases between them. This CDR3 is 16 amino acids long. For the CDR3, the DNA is TGTGCCAGCAGCCCAATTATAGGAGGGGCTTCCTACGAGCAGTACTTC. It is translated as CASSPIIGGASYEQYF.

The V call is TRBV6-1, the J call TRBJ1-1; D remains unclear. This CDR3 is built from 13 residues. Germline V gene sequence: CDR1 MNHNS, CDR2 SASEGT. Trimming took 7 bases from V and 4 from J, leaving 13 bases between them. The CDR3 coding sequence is TGTGCCAGCACCCCCCAGGCGGCCACTGAAGCTTTCTTT. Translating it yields CASTPQAATEAFF.

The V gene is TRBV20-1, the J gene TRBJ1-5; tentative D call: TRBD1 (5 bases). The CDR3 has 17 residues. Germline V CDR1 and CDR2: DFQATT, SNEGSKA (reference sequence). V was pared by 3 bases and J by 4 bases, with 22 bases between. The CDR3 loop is CSASRRGGVFPNQPQHF. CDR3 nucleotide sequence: TGCAGTGCTAGTAGGCGGGGGGGGGTTTTTCCAAATCAGCCCCAGCATTTT.

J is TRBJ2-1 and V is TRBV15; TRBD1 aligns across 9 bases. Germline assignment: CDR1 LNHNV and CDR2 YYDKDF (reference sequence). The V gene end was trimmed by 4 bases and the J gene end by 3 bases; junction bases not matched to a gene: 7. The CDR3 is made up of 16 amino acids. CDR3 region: CATSTFRDRDYNEQFF. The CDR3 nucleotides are TGTGCCACCAGCACCTTCCGGGACAGGGACTACAATGAGCAGTTCTTC. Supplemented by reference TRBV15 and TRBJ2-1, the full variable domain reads DAMVIQNPRYQVTQFGKPVTLSCSQTLNHNVMYWYQQKSSQAPKLLFHYYDKDFNNEADTPDNFQSRRPNTSFCFLDIRSPGLGDTAMYLCATSTFRDRDYNEQFFGPGTRLTVL.

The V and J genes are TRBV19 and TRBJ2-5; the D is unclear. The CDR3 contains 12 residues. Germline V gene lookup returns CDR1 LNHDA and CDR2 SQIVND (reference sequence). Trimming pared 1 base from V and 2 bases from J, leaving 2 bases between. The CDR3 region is CASSIGQETQYF. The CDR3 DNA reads TGTGCCAGTAGTATAGGACAAGAGACCCAGTACTTC.

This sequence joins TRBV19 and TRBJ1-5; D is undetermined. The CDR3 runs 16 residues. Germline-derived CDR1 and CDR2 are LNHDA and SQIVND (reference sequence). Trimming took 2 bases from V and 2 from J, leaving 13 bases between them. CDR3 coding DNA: TGTGCCAGTAGTATACCCCCGATGTTGGGCAATCAGCCCCAGCATTTT. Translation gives CASSIPPMLGNQPQHF.

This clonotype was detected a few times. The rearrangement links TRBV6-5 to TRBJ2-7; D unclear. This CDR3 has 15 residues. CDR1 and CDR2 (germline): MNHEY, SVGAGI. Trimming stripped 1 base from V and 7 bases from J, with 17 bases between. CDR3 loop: CASSYFGKGMGEQYF. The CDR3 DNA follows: TGTGCCAGCAGTTACTTTGGGAAGGGAATGGGAGAGCAGTACTTC.